The clone carrying this TCR beta chain was detected ten times or more. Its target is not known. Authors of the study amplified TCR beta CDR3 regions from RNA transcripts. With the HTBI primer set, the TCR CDR3 went through a first round of RT-PCR. TCRdb recomputed calls from the multiplex PCR reads with MiXCR, one row per CDR3 protein. The sample carries 360,000 or so distinct CDR3 sequences, approximately 19% recorded once. The sample belongs to a study of T cells in Graves' hyperthyroidism and ophthalmopathy. Points from the study as a whole: Using 13 V-J features, a model discriminated ophthalmopathy from stable hyperthyroidism.

Trimming took 7 bases from V and 7 from J, leaving 14 bases between them. Germline-derived CDR1 and CDR2 are DFQATT and SNEGSKA (reference sequence). The CDR3 runs 12 residues. The chain recombines TRBV20-1 with TRBJ1-5, with a tentative D call TRBD1 (6 bases). This clonotype originated in a woman aged 18 to 35 with Graves' hyperthyroidism. The sample taken for sequencing was blood. CDR3 sequence: CSVRGVGQPQHF. For the CDR3, the DNA is TGCAGTGTGAGGGGGGTCGGCCAGCCCCAGCATTTT.